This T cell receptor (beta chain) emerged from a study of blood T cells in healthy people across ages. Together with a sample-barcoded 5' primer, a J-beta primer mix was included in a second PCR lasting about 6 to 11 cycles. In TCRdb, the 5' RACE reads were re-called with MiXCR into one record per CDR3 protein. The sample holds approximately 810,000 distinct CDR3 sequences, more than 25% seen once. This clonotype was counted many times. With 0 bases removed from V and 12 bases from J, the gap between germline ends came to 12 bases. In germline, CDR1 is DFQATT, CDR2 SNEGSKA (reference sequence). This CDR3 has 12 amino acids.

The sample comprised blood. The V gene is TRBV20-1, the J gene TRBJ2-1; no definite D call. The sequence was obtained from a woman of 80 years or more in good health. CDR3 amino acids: CSARDLSDGQFF. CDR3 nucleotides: TGCAGTGCTAGAGATCTATCAGACGGGCAGTTCTTC.